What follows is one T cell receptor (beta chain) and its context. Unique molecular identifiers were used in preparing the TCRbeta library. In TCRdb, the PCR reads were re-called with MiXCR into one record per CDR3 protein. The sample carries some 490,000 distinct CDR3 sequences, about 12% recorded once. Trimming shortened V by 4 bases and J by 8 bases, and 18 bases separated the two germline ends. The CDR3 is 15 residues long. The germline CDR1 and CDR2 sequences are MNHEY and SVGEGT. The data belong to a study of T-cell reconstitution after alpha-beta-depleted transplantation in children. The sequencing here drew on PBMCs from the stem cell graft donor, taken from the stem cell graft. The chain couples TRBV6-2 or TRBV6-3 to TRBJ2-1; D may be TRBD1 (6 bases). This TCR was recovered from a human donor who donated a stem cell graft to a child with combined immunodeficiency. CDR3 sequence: CASSSDEGGMHEQFF. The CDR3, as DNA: TGTGCCAGCAGTTCGGACGAAGGGGGAATGCATGAGCAGTTCTTC.